This T cell receptor beta chain was sequenced for a study of T cells in Graves' hyperthyroidism and ophthalmopathy. Amplified regions were TCR beta CDR3 sequences from RNA transcripts. First-round RT-PCR with HTBI primers amplified the TCR CDR3 region. TCRdb processed the multiplex PCR reads anew with MiXCR; each CDR3 protein has one entry. The repertoire holds approximately 600,000 distinct CDR3 sequences, with around 15% as singletons. This clonotype was picked up many times. Germline assignment: CDR1 SGHVS and CDR2 FQNEAQ. The CDR3 consists of 14 residues. The V gene lost 6 bases and the J gene lost 5 bases, with 16 bases spanning the gap.

The V gene is TRBV7-8, the J gene TRBJ1-1, with D unresolved. The sequence came from a woman in her thirties with Graves' hyperthyroidism. Specimen: blood. This chain's CDR3 is CASRPRSTSTEAFF. CDR3 DNA sequence: TGTGCCAGCAGACCCCGGTCGACGAGTACTGAAGCTTTCTTT.